This T cell receptor (beta chain) was identified in a study of T cell responses to AZD1222 COVID-19 vaccine. Study-wide results and caveats: Nearly half of spike-specific TCRs reportedly target variant regions that are unmutated in the B.1.351 and B.1.1.7 variants. Along spike, vaccine-associated CD4 TCRs were found throughout, with dominance at 160-218 and 743-854. White British people made up most donors, females outnumbered males, and clonal diversity was possibly underestimated. Repertoire sampling was restricted to post-peak T cell response timepoints.

On this clone: Its target is not known.

From germline, CDR1 is LGHDT and CDR2 YNNKEL (reference sequence). V was pared by 0 bases and J by 6 bases, with 14 bases between. The CDR3 length is 16 residues. Only in-frame clones appear in the TCRdb table, and some are missing; sequencing was by immunoSEQ multiplex PCR. The sample contains approximately 220,000 clones, roughly 91% of which appear only once. Sequenced here: peripheral blood, sampled on day 0 of MenACWY control vaccination. The TCR was taken from an adult in good health. The chain links TRBV3-1 (or the pseudogene TRBV3-2) to TRBJ2-2; D is ambiguous. The CDR3 protein is CASSQESLIAAGELFF. For the CDR3, the DNA is TGTGCCAGCAGCCAAGAGAGCCTAATAGCAGCCGGGGAGCTGTTTTTT.